This T cell receptor (beta chain) appears in the sequencing data of a study of T cells in Graves' hyperthyroidism and ophthalmopathy. The germline V gene encodes CDR1 SGHTA and CDR2 FQGNSA. The CDR3 has 11 amino acids. Trimming stripped 1 base from V and 8 bases from J, with 5 bases between. The table lists this clonotype with a count of one. What it recognizes is unknown. There were TCR beta CDR3 regions amplified from RNA transcripts. Initially, a first-round RT-PCR of the TCR CDR3 employed the HTBI primer set. MiXCR was run by TCRdb on the multiplex PCR reads, yielding one entry per CDR3 protein. The table lists 45,000 to 55,000 distinct CDR3 sequences, less than 65% of them singletons. General study results and limits: Appearing also in blood were most of the thyroid clonotypes expanded above 0.001. Median prediction lead before ophthalmopathy onset was 5 to 7 months with the model.

Patients were aged 18 to 65, had disease duration under 2 months, and had newly diagnosed hyperthyroidism. Clinical symptoms, serum thyroxine and TRAb, thyroid ultrasound and orbital computed tomography together formed the diagnostic basis. The sample taken for sequencing was peripheral blood or thyroid tissue (not recorded which). The origin of this receptor is a man aged 18 to 30 with Graves' hyperthyroidism. The V gene is TRBV7-2, the J gene TRBJ2-5; D is uncertain. The CDR3 bases are TGTGCCAGCAGCTTAGTCTTAACCCAGTACTTC. Protein: CASSLVLTQYF. Combining the CDR3 with reference TRBV7-2 and TRBJ2-5 gives the whole variable domain GAGVSQSPSNKVTEKGKDVELRCDPISGHTALYWYRQSLGQGLEFLIYFQGNSAPDKSGLPSDRFSAERTGGSVSTLTIQRTQQEDSAVYLCASSLVLTQYFGPGTRLLVL.